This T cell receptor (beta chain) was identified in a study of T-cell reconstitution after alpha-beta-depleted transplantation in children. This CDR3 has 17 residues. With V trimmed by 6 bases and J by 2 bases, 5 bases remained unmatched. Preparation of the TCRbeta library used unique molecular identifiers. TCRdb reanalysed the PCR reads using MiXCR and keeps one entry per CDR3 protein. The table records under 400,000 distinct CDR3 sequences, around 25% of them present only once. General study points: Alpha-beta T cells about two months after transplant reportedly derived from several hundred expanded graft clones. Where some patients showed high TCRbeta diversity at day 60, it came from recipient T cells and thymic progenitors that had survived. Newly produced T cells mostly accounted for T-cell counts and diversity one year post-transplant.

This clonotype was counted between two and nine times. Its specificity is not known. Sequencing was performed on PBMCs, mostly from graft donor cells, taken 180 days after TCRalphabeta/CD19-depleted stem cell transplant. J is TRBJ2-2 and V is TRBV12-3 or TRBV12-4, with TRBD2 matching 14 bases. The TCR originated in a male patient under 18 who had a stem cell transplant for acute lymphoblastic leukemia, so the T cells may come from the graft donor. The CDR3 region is CASRTSGRAGNTGELFF. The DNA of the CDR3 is TGTGCCAGCAGGACTAGCGGGAGGGCCGGAAACACCGGGGAGCTGTTTTTT.